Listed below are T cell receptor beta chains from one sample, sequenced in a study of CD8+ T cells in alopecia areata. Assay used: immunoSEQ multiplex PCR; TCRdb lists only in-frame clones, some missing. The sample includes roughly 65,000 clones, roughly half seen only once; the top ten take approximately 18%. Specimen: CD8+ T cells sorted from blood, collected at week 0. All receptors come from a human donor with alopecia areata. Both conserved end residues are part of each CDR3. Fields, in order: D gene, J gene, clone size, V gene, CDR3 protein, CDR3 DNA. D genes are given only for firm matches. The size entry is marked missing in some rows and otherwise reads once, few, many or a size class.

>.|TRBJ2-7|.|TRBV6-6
CASSYVGYEQYF
TGTGCCAGCAGTTACGTGGGGTACGAGCAGTACTTC
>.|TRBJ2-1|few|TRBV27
CASSLTVTGVVLSNEQFF
TGTGCCAGCAGTTTAACGGTCACGGGAGTGGTATTGAGCAATGAGCAGTTCTTC
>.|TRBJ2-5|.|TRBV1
CTSSHAGTSGKETQYF
TGCACCAGCAGCCACGCCGGGACTAGCGGGAAAGAGACCCAGTACTTC
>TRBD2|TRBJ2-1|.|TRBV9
CASSVYIAGGPGEQFF
TGTGCCAGCAGCGTGTATATAGCGGGAGGGCCCGGTGAGCAGTTCTTC
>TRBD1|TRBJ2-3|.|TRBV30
CAWSEGQGADTQYF
TGTGCCTGGAGTGAGGGACAGGGGGCTGATACGCAGTATTTT
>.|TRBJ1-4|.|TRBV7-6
CASSSKGRPTNEKLFF
TGTGCCAGCAGCTCAAAGGGACGGCCAACTAATGAAAAACTGTTTTTT
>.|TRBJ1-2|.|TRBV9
CASSGYREDNYGYTF
TGTGCCAGCAGCGGGTACAGGGAGGATAACTATGGCTACACCTTC
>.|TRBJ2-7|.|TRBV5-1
CASSSNYYEQYF
TGTGCCAGCAGCTCGAACTACTACGAGCAGTACTTC
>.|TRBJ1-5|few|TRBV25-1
CASSPNTEGVGQPQHF
TGTGCCAGCAGTCCAAATACAGAAGGGGTCGGTCAGCCCCAGCATTTT
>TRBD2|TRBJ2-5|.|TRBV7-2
CASSLGTSGVQETQYF
TGTGCCAGCAGCTTAGGAACTAGCGGGGTACAAGAGACCCAGTACTTC
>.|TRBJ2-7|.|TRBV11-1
CASSSSGGEIPYEQYF
TGTGCCAGCAGCTCCTCTGGGGGAGAGATACCCTACGAGCAGTACTTC
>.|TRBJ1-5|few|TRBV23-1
CASGNQPQHF
TGCGCCAGCGGGAATCAGCCCCAGCATTTT
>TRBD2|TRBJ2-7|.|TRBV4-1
CASSPRTSGDYEQYF
TGCGCCAGCAGCCCCAGGACTAGCGGGGACTACGAGCAGTACTTC
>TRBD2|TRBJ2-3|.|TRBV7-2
CASSRTSGRADTQYF
TGTGCCAGCAGCCGGACTAGCGGGAGGGCAGATACGCAGTATTTT
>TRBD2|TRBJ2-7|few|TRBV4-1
CASSQVRTSGYEQYF
TGCGCCAGCAGCCAAGTAAGGACTAGCGGGTACGAGCAGTACTTC
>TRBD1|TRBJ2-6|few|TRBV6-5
CASTTGAGANVLTF
TGTGCCAGCACGACAGGGGCGGGGGCCAACGTCCTGACTTTC
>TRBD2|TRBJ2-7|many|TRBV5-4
CASSHAGLAGAYEQYF
TGTGCCAGCAGCCACGCCGGACTAGCGGGAGCATACGAGCAGTACTTC
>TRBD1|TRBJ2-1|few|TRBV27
CASSFPGTANTYNEQFF
TGTGCCAGCAGTTTCCCGGGGACAGCGAACACCTACAATGAGCAGTTCTTC
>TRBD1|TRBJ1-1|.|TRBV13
CASSFRGLTEAFF
TGTGCCAGCAGCTTCAGGGGGCTAACTGAAGCTTTCTTT
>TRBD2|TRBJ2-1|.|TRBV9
CASSLSRYGRVPYNEQFF
TGTGCCAGCAGCCTGTCGCGCTACGGGAGGGTCCCCTACAATGAGCAGTTCTTC
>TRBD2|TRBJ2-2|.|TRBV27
CASSGEPGTSDTGELFF
TGTGCCAGCAGCGGCGAACCCGGGACTAGCGACACCGGGGAGCTGTTTTTT
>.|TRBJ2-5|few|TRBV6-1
CASSEVRETQYF
TGTGCCAGCAGTGAAGTAAGAGAGACCCAGTACTTC
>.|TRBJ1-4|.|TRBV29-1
CSVPTRDGRGEKLFF
TGCAGCGTTCCAACCCGGGACGGCCGGGGCGAAAAACTGTTTTTT
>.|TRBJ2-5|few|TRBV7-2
CASSRLGRRQETQYF
TGTGCCAGCAGCCGGCTAGGCCGGAGACAAGAGACCCAGTACTTC
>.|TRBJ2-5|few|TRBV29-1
CSVEGTWESWGTQETQYF
TGCAGCGTTGAAGGGACCTGGGAGTCATGGGGGACGCAAGAGACCCAGTACTTC
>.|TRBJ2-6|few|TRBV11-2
CASRETPSGANVLTF
TGTGCCAGCAGGGAAACGCCCTCTGGGGCCAACGTCCTGACTTTC
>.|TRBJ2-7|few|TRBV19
CASSPRTFDYEQYF
TGTGCCAGTAGTCCCCGGACTTTCGACTACGAGCAGTACTTC
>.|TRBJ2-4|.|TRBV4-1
CASSQDPGAKNIQYF
TGCGCCAGCAGCCAAGATCCCGGGGCCAAAAACATTCAGTACTTC
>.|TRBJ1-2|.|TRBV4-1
CASSQGSGVTGKGYTF
TGCGCCAGCAGCCAAGGTTCGGGGGTCACAGGGAAGGGCTACACCTTC
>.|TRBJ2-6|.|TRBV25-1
CASSEWGAGAGANVLTF
TGTGCCAGCAGTGAATGGGGGGCAGGGGCTGGGGCCAACGTCCTGACTTTC
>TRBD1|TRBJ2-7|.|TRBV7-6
CASSDRDRDLEQYF
TGTGCCAGCAGCGACCGGGACAGGGACCTCGAGCAGTACTTC
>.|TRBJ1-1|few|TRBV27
CASWRGAEAFF
TGTGCCAGTTGGAGGGGGGCAGAAGCTTTCTTT
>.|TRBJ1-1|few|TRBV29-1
CSVGGTTEAFF
TGCAGCGTTGGTGGGACGACTGAAGCTTTCTTT